These 15 T cell receptor beta chains came from one sample sequenced in a study of T cell clonality in common variable immunodeficiency. TCRdb's copy holds only in-frame clones and misses some; the assay was immunoSEQ multiplex PCR. This sample has roughly 55,000 clones and no singletons, with approximately 5.4% in the ten largest. The sample taken for sequencing was peripheral blood mononuclear cells. The origin of the receptors is a person between 18 and 75 years old in good health.

This clone was counted ten times or more. The read ends 3 residues shy of where the CDR3 ends; the end is completed using the germline J gene. The V and J genes are TRBV9 and TRBJ1-5; tentative D call: TRBD1 (5 bases). Between the trimmed V and J ends, which lost 4 bases and 3 bases, there was a span of 14 bases. This CDR3 region has 15 residues. The V gene's germline CDR1 is SGDLS and CDR2 YYNGEE. The CDR3 sequence: CASSSGPGVNQPQHF. Partial CDR3 DNA: TGTGCCAGCAGCTCTGGTCCGGGGGTCAATCAGCCC.

In this sample, this clone turned up many times. The DNA ends 3 residues before the CDR3 does, and the rest of the CDR3 is filled in from the germline J gene. The chain uses TRBV5-4 and TRBJ2-7; TRBD1 aligns across 10 bases. The germline V gene has CDR1 SGHNT and CDR2 YYREEE (reference sequence). The CDR3 runs to 16 residues. V dropped 0 bases and J dropped 1; count of bases not matched to a gene: 4. CDR3 sequence reads: CASSLAGQGRSYEQYF. Incomplete CDR3 DNA: TGTGCCAGCAGCTTGGCGGGACAGGGGAGGTCCTACGAG.

Many counts were recorded for this clone. The CDR3 end lies 3 residues beyond the end of the read and is filled in from the germline J gene. The rearrangement uses TRBV18 and TRBJ1-1, with 10 bases fitting TRBD1. Germline assignment: CDR1 KGHSH and CDR2 LQKENI. The CDR3 length is 14 residues. V lost 4 bases, J lost 4 bases, and 3 bases stayed unmatched. The CDR3 DNA, read in part, is TGTGCCAGCTCACGACAGGGGGCGGGCACTGAA. Encoded protein: CASSRQGAGTE. The full CDR3 protein reads CASSRQGAGTEAFF.

This clone came up many times. The read ends 3 residues shy of where the CDR3 ends; the end is completed using the germline J gene. The rearrangement uses TRBV7-8 and TRBJ1-2, with D hard to call. Trimming left V 2 bases short and J 4 bases short, with 14 bases between. From germline, CDR1 is SGHVS and CDR2 FQNEAQ. The CDR3 runs 15 residues. Incomplete CDR3 DNA: TGTGCCAGCAGCTTAAATTTGGCGGAAAGCTATGGC. This encodes CASSLNLAESYG. The CDR3, in full, reads CASSLNLAESYGYTF.

This clone was seen many times. The read terminates 3 residues before the CDR3 end, so the remaining end is supplied by the germline J gene. This chain uses TRBV10-3 with TRBJ1-6; a weak D match, TRBD1 (5 bases). Germline values: CDR1 ENHRY, CDR2 SYGVKD. The CDR3 has 13 amino acids. V was cut by 7 bases and J by 6 bases, with 10 bases left in between. The chain's CDR3 is CAIKGQTNSPLHF. The sequenced CDR3 bases are TGTGCCATCAAGGGGCAGACTAATTCACCC.

This clone came up many times. From the germline J gene comes the end of the CDR3, since the read stops 3 residues before it. J is TRBJ1-5 and V is TRBV28; possible D gene TRBD1, 6 bases. The V end was cut by 5 bases, the J end by 4 bases, with 15 bases between. CDR3 length: 15 amino acids. Germline values: CDR1 MDHEN, CDR2 SYDVKM. The CDR3 protein is CASSPTGRLNQPQHF. The CDR3 DNA, read in part, is TGTGCCAGCAGTCCTACAGGGAGACTAAATCAGCCC.

Ten or more counts support this clone. The read ends 3 residues before the CDR3 terminus; that terminus is restored from the germline J gene. The genes are TRBV18 and TRBJ2-5, with D maybe TRBD2 (6 bases). CDR1 and CDR2 (germline): KGHSH, LQKENI. V was shortened by 5 bases and J by 0 bases, with 16 bases between the two germline ends. The CDR3 consists of 16 residues. The CDR3 is CASSGKLRDYQETQYF. The CDR3 bases that were read are TGTGCCAGCTCAGGAAAACTCCGGGACTACCAAGAGACC.

This clone has a count of ten or more. Read coverage stops 3 residues before the CDR3 terminus; the germline J gene supplies the remainder. The chain links TRBV20-1 to TRBJ2-3, with TRBD2 matching over 12 bases. Trimming at V came to 2 bases and at J to 2 bases, leaving 5 bases not matched to a gene. The CDR3 is 16 amino acids. Germline CDR1 is DFQATT and CDR2 is SNEGSKA (reference sequence). This CDR3 is CSARSGLAGNTDTQYF. The part of the CDR3 DNA that was read is TGCAGTGCTAGAAGCGGACTAGCGGGAAACACAGATACG.

This clone appeared many times. From the germline J gene comes the end of the CDR3, since the read stops 3 residues before it. The rearrangement uses TRBV7-8 and TRBJ1-6; no definite D call. Germline loops: CDR1 SGHVS, CDR2 FQNEAQ. Trimming cost V 1 base and J 0 bases, with 13 bases left between them. The CDR3 is 18 amino acids. The CDR3 spells CASSLVASSSSYNSPLHF. The CDR3 DNA, read in part, is TGTGCCAGCAGCTTAGTGGCCAGTTCAAGCTCCTATAATTCACCC.

As regards this clone: The sequence runs out 3 residues before the end of the CDR3; the remainder is reconstructed from the germline J gene. V and J are TRBV18 and TRBJ1-2; D is unclear. Germline lookup yields CDR1 KGHSH and CDR2 LQKENI. CDR3 length: 13 amino acids. The DNA read from the CDR3 is TGTGCCAGCTCTATAGACCCCAAGGGTGAC. The encoded protein is CASSIDPKGD. The entire CDR3 protein reads CASSIDPKGDYTF.

This clone occurred many times. The read ends 3 residues shy of where the CDR3 ends; the end is completed using the germline J gene. The genes are TRBV19 and TRBJ2-1; 11 nucleotides align to TRBD2. V lost 7 bases to trimming and J lost 3 bases; unmatched junction nucleotides: 5. The CDR3 has 15 residues. From germline, CDR1 is LNHDA and CDR2 SQIVND (reference sequence). The DNA read from the CDR3 is TGTGCCAGTACCGTAGCGGGAGGGTACTACAATGAG. Translated, it gives CASTVAGGYYNE. The full CDR3 is CASTVAGGYYNEQFF.

This clone was counted many times. The read comes to an end 3 residues before the CDR3 does, leaving the germline J gene to fill in the end. The gene calls are TRBV9 and TRBJ1-6, with D perhaps matching TRBD1 (5 bases). Trimming shortened V by 4 bases and J by 9 bases, and 14 bases separated the two germline ends. Per germline, CDR1 SGDLS and CDR2 YYNGEE. The CDR3 is 14 amino acids. The CDR3 sequence is CASSQRGSTSPLHF. The DNA read from the CDR3 is TGTGCCAGCAGCCAGCGGGGGAGTACTTCACCC.

This clone showed up many times. The read comes to an end 3 residues before the CDR3 does, leaving the germline J gene to fill in the end. The chain has TRBV18 and TRBJ2-7, with D hard to call. This CDR3 spans 15 amino acids. V was shortened by 4 bases and J by 2 bases, with 15 bases between the two germline ends. Germline loops: CDR1 KGHSH, CDR2 LQKENI. This CDR3 reads CASSLSFGLPYEQYF. Partial CDR3 DNA: TGTGCCAGCTCACTCTCCTTTGGTCTACCCTACGAG.

This clone was picked up many times. The read is 3 residues too short to cover the CDR3 end, so that end is filled in from the germline J gene. The J gene is TRBJ2-7, the V gene TRBV20-1, with TRBD2 identical over 10 bases. This CDR3 is 15 amino acids long. Germline lookup yields CDR1 DFQATT and CDR2 SNEGSKA (reference sequence). The J segment lost 1 base and the V segment lost 2 bases, leaving 5 bases of the junction unmatched. The CDR3 loop is CSARRVAGGSYEQYF. Incomplete CDR3 DNA: TGCAGTGCTAGAAGGGTAGCGGGAGGATCCTACGAG.

This clone was recorded many times. The missing CDR3 end, 3 residues past where the read stops, is filled in from the germline J gene. This chain uses TRBV20-1 with TRBJ2-1; 7 bases fit TRBD2. Germline CDR1 reads DFQATT; CDR2 reads SNEGSKA (reference sequence). V shed 3 bases, J shed 0 bases, and the junction held 23 bases outside the gene matches. The CDR3 is 21 residues long. Incomplete CDR3 DNA: TGCAGTGCTAGGAAGCTTGCCCTGGGGCTAGCGGAGGGGAGCTCCTACAATGAG. Translating it yields CSARKLALGLAEGSSYNE. The whole CDR3 region reads CSARKLALGLAEGSSYNEQFF.